A single sample is the source of the 20 T cell receptor beta chains below, sequenced in a study of CD8 T cells in Susac syndrome. Reverse transcription used about 0.45 to 1 ug RNA and random hexamers. TCRdb processed the immunoSEQ multiplex PCR reads anew with MiXCR; each CDR3 protein has one entry. The sample holds under 200,000 distinct CDR3 sequences; 94% are singletons and the top ten take approximately 0.11%. Sequencing used CD4+ T cells from PBMCs. All receptors derive from a human donor with Susac syndrome.

J is TRBJ1-3 and V is TRBV12-3 or TRBV12-4; D not resolved. The CDR3 is 13 residues long. Trimming removed 7 bases from V and 0 bases from J, with 7 bases in between. In DNA form, the CDR3 reads TGTGCCAGCACCTTTTACTCTGGAAACACCATATATTTT. The encoded protein is CASTFYSGNTIYF.

V is TRBV7-9 and J is TRBJ1-2; 9 positions agree with TRBD1. This CDR3 has 15 amino acids. Unmatched junction bases numbered 9, after V lost 5 bases and J lost 5 bases. Germline V CDR1 and CDR2: SEHNR, FQNEAQ (reference sequence). The CDR3 sequence: CASSKTGGVLYGYTF. The CDR3 nucleotides read TGTGCCAGCAGCAAGACAGGGGGAGTGCTATATGGCTACACCTTC.

This clonotype was detected once. The rearrangement uses TRBV3-1 and TRBJ1-1; D ambiguous. The CDR3 covers 15 residues. Germline V CDR1 and CDR2: LGHDT, YNNKEL (reference sequence). Trimming shortened V by 0 bases and J by 3 bases, and 11 bases separated the two germline ends. CDR3 nucleotides: TGTGCCAGCAGCCAAGAAGTTCAGGTATACACTGAAGCTTTCTTT. Translated, it gives CASSQEVQVYTEAFF.

The rearrangement uses TRBV20-1 and TRBJ2-3; 10 positions match TRBD2. The V segment lost 3 bases and the J segment 6 bases; nucleotides outside the gene matches: 6. CDR1 is DFQATT, CDR2 SNEGSKA, per germline (reference sequence). This CDR3 region has 14 residues. DNA for the CDR3: TGCAGTGCTAGTAACCTAGCGGGGGTGGATACGCAGTATTTT. It yields the protein CSASNLAGVDTQYF.

J is TRBJ1-2 and V is TRBV7-2; D call uncertain. CDR1 and CDR2 (germline): SGHTA, FQGNSA. The CDR3 covers 12 residues. V lost 5 bases to trimming and J lost 8 bases, with 12 bases between them. The CDR3 region is CASSLNKGGYTF. For the CDR3, the DNA is TGTGCCAGCAGCCTGAATAAAGGAGGCTACACCTTC.

This clonotype showed up just once. The genes are TRBV19 and TRBJ2-3, with D uncertain. The germline gives CDR1 LNHDA, CDR2 SQIVND (reference sequence). The ends were cut back, 3 bases at V and 2 bases at J, with 6 bases in the middle. The CDR3 contains 13 residues. CDR3 loop: CASSMGFTDTQYF. DNA for the CDR3: TGTGCCAGTAGTATGGGGTTCACAGATACGCAGTATTTT.

The chain couples TRBV2 to TRBJ2-1; the D is unclear. This CDR3 has 13 amino acids. Germline V CDR1 and CDR2: SNHLY, FYNNEI. V lost 0 bases to trimming and J lost 9 bases, with 9 bases between them. The CDR3 here is CASSEAVRGEQFF. The CDR3 nucleotides read TGTGCCAGCAGTGAAGCAGTGCGCGGTGAGCAGTTCTTC.

V is TRBV4-3 and J is TRBJ1-1; TRBD1 matches at 8 bases. Trimming removed 2 bases from V and 5 bases from J; junction bases left unmatched: 4. The CDR3 has 14 amino acids. The V gene's germline CDR1 is LGHNA and CDR2 YSLEER. CDR3 DNA: TGCGCCAGCAGCCAACTCCGGACAGGGACTGAAGCTTTCTTT. It codes for CASSQLRTGTEAFF.

V usage is TRBV20-1 and J usage is TRBJ1-5; 7 bases are a match to TRBD1. The CDR3 consists of 15 residues. Unmatched junction bases numbered 8, after V lost 0 bases and J lost 6 bases. CDR1 is DFQATT and CDR2 is SNEGSKA in the germline V gene (reference sequence). In DNA, the CDR3 is TGCAGTGCTAGAGATTTGCGACAGGGAGGTCAGCCCCAGCATTTT. It codes for CSARDLRQGGQPQHF.

The CDR3 DNA reads TGCGCCAGCAGCTTGGACACAGGGCCCCATGGCTACACCTTC. It yields the protein CASSLDTGPHGYTF. This chain joins TRBV5-1 and TRBJ1-2; D might be TRBD1 (6 bases). In germline, CDR1 is SGHRS, CDR2 YFSETQ. The CDR3 spans 14 residues. The germline V and J ends were trimmed by 0 bases and 6 bases, with 12 bases remaining between them.

V usage is TRBV5-1 and J usage is TRBJ2-3; D remains unclear. V was clipped by 1 base and J by 5 bases, with 2 bases between them. The CDR3 runs 11 residues. Germline V gene lookup returns CDR1 SGHRS and CDR2 YFSETQ. The CDR3 DNA reads TGCGCCAGCAGCTTGATAGATACGCAGTATTTT. Encoded protein: CASSLIDTQYF.

The V call is TRBV6-2 or TRBV6-3, the J call TRBJ2-6; unclear D gene. This CDR3 is built from 20 residues. V was trimmed by 0 bases and J by 0 bases, leaving 18 bases between them. Germline CDR1 MNHEY, CDR2 SVGEGT. CDR3 protein: CASSYSIGSLSYSGANVLTF. For the CDR3, the DNA is TGTGCCAGCAGTTACTCGATCGGTTCCCTATCGTACTCTGGGGCCAACGTCCTGACTTTC.

The gene calls are TRBV12-5 and TRBJ2-1, with D perhaps matching TRBD1 (6 bases). Trimming stripped 3 bases from V and 2 bases from J, with 8 bases between. The CDR3 is 14 amino acids. Germline-derived CDR1 and CDR2 are LGHNT and FRNRAP. CDR3 in amino acids: CASGFPGAYNEQFF. For the CDR3, the DNA is TGTGCTAGTGGTTTCCCAGGGGCCTACAATGAGCAGTTCTTC.

This chain joins TRBV15 and TRBJ2-5; 12 bases match TRBD2. The ends lost 2 bases at V and 4 bases at J; junction bases unmatched: 2. Germline V gene lookup returns CDR1 LNHNV and CDR2 YYDKDF (reference sequence). The CDR3 extends over 15 amino acids. The CDR3: CATSRLAGGPETQYF. Written as DNA, the CDR3 is TGTGCCACCAGCAGACTAGCGGGGGGGCCAGAGACCCAGTACTTC.

This clonotype was seen a single time. The chain carries TRBV15 and TRBJ1-5, with D hard to call. CDR3 length: 17 residues. Trimming removed 0 bases from V and 0 bases from J, with 12 bases in between. Germline V gene lookup returns CDR1 LNHNV and CDR2 YYDKDF (reference sequence). The CDR3 spells CATSRDFERDSNQPQHF. CDR3 in DNA: TGTGCCACCAGCAGAGATTTCGAGAGGGATAGCAATCAGCCCCAGCATTTT.

The V and J genes are TRBV12-3 or TRBV12-4 and TRBJ1-2; tentative D call: TRBD1 (6 bases). CDR3 length: 15 amino acids. Trimming removed 6 bases at V and 0 bases at J, with 14 bases between. The CDR3 DNA is TGTGCCAGCAGCCCGACTACAGGGTCTAACTATGGCTACACCTTC. Its translation: CASSPTTGSNYGYTF.

The chain recombines TRBV6-2 or TRBV6-3 with TRBJ1-2; D gene unclear. Germline V gene sequence: CDR1 MNHEY, CDR2 SVGEGT. CDR3 length equals 14 residues. V was cut by 6 bases and J by 2 bases, with 13 bases left in between. The CDR3: CASRDGSGNYGYTF. CDR3 nucleotide sequence: TGTGCCAGCAGGGACGGTTCGGGGAACTATGGCTACACCTTC.

The chain links TRBV27 to TRBJ1-1; weak D call: TRBD1 (6 bases). The CDR3 is made up of 13 amino acids. Trimming took off 7 bases at V and 6 bases at J, with 15 bases between the two ends. The germline CDR1 and CDR2 sequences are MNHEY and SMNVEV (reference sequence). This chain's CDR3 is CASTSYGQPEAFF. The CDR3 DNA reads as TGTGCCAGCACCTCCTACGGACAGCCTGAAGCTTTCTTT.

V usage is TRBV25-1 and J usage is TRBJ1-1, with D hard to call. V lost 1 base and J lost 1, with 7 bases in between. The CDR3 is 14 residues long. Germline V gives CDR1 MGHDK, CDR2 SYGVNS. The CDR3: CASSESGENTEAFF. CDR3 DNA: TGTGCCAGCAGTGAATCTGGAGAGAACACTGAAGCTTTCTTT.

As DNA, the CDR3 is TGCAGTGCTAGTAACCTTGGCGGGGGGCTAGTAGCTAACTATGGCTACACCTTC. Residues: CSASNLGGGLVANYGYTF. The chain links TRBV20-1 to TRBJ1-2, with D perhaps TRBD1 (6 bases). The CDR3 runs to 18 residues. Germline V gene lookup returns CDR1 DFQATT and CDR2 SNEGSKA (reference sequence). The V end lost 3 bases, the J end lost 0 bases, and 23 bases lay between the germline ends.